This TCR beta chain emerged from a study of regulatory T cells in long-lasting Graves disease. Study in general: Graves' disease counted as persistent after over 5 years of antithyroid drugs with positive TSH receptor antibodies.

With iRepertoire HTBI primers and Arm-PCR of CDR3 regions, TCR beta libraries were built. Via MiXCR, TCRdb re-called the multiplex PCR reads, giving one row per CDR3 protein. The sample carries under 500,000 distinct CDR3 sequences, roughly 20% recorded once. This clonotype appeared once. What it recognizes is unknown. Study-level results: Relative to newly diagnosed Graves' patients, persistent ones had lower TCR diversity.

As for time point: persistent/refractory GD, antithyroid drugs over 5 years with positive TRAb. The TCR library used RNA extracted from PBMCs. Source: peripheral blood mononuclear cells (PBMCs), taken when the disease was refractory, from a patient treated with antithyroid drugs. This TCR came from a female donor with Graves disease.

CDR3 sequence (DNA): TGCAGTGCTAGATATCTAGAAGCGGCCGGGGAGCTGTTTTTT. This gives the protein CSARYLEAAGELFF. This chain links TRBV20-1 with TRBJ2-2; D may be TRBD2 (5 bases). Per germline, CDR1 DFQATT and CDR2 SNEGSKA (reference sequence). Trimming took off 2 bases at V and 6 bases at J, with 13 bases between the two ends. The CDR3 has 14 residues.